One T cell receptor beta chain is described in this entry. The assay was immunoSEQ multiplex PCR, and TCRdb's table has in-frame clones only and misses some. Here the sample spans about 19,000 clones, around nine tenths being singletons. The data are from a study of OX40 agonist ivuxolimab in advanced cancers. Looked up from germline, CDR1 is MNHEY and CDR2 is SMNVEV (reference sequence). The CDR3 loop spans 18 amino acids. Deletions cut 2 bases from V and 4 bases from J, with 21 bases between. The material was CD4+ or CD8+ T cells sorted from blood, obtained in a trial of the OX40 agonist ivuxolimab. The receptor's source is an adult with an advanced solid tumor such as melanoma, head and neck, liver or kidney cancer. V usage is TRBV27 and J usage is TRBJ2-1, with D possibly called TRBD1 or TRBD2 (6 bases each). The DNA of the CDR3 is TGTGCCAGCAGTTTAACCCTCCCCCCCAAGGGGGGATACAATGAGCAGTTCTTC. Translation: CASSLTLPPKGGYNEQFF.